This TCR beta chain originates from a study of blood T cell repertoires in COVID-19. Turning to the study itself: Italy, Spain and the United States were the sources of the convalescent and acute COVID-19 samples. Sources were T cells, B-cell-depleted T cells, or PBMCs; the material itself was cDNA or gDNA.

V was clipped by 4 bases and J by 3 bases; unmatched bases: 10. CDR3 size: 17 residues. Germline CDR1 and CDR2: LNHDA and SQIVND (reference sequence). Per the authors' pipeline: How many nucleated cells were present was estimated from reference gene primer amplification. Assay: immunoSEQ multiplex PCR; the TCRdb copy retains only in-frame clones and omits some. From that table come the V and J calls and clone size; the DNA was used to work out D and trimming. The profile shows approximately 360,000 clones, roughly 90% of them singletons. V is TRBV19 and J is TRBJ1-2; 11 nucleotides align to TRBD1. Specimen: peripheral blood. The TCR comes from a man aged 35-49 years with acute or convalescent COVID-19. This chain's CDR3 is CASSTMMDRGQDYGYTF. CDR3 DNA: TGTGCCAGTAGTACTATGATGGACAGGGGGCAGGACTATGGCTACACCTTC.